Sequencing of this T cell receptor beta chain was carried out in a study of OX40 agonist ivuxolimab in advanced cancers. Turning to the study itself: Administration of intravenous ivuxolimab to patients occurred every 2 weeks at 0.01 to 10 mg/kg.

The germline V and J ends were trimmed by 8 bases and 0 bases, with 10 bases remaining between them. The CDR3 contains 13 residues. The V gene's germline CDR1 is MNHNS and CDR2 SASEGT. About this clone: Antigen unknown.

Study-wide points: More expanded clones were seen, on average, in CD8+ T cells than in CD4+. Undetermined was the antigen specificity of the expanded peripheral T cells.

The repertoire was sequenced with immunoSEQ multiplex PCR; TCRdb's copy has only in-frame clones and lacks some. Among about 79,000 clones listed, about 94% were seen once. The input for sequencing was CD4+ or CD8+ T cells sorted from blood, taken in a trial of the OX40 agonist ivuxolimab. The clonotype comes from an adult with an advanced solid tumor such as melanoma, head and neck, liver or kidney cancer. The chain couples TRBV6-1 to TRBJ1-1, with a possible D match to TRBD1 (5 bases). This CDR3 is CASYGQLNTEAFF. The CDR3 DNA reads as TGTGCCAGCTATGGACAATTGAACACTGAAGCTTTCTTT.